This T cell receptor (beta chain) comes out of a study of cytotoxic CD8 clonotypes in ibrutinib-treated CLL. General observations from the study: T-cell clonality at baseline went above that of age-matched healthy donors and rose and fell with circulating CD8+ T-cell counts.

Libraries were prepared by immunoSEQ multiplex PCR; TCRdb keeps only in-frame clonotypes and omits some of them. The repertoire holds approximately 320,000 clones, with over 55% as singletons. Remarks on this clone: The target antigen is unknown.

Cryopreserved PBMCs provided 1.5 to 2 micrograms of genomic DNA for the TCR beta libraries. There are 12 residues in the CDR3. In germline, CDR1 is ENHRY, CDR2 SYGVKD. V shed 2 bases and J shed 4 bases, with 6 bases lying between them. This receptor was taken from a human donor with chronic lymphocytic leukemia. This sample comprised PBMCs, obtained after 36 months of ibrutinib treatment. The V and J genes are TRBV10-3 and TRBJ2-7; no clear D gene. The CDR3 coding sequence is TGTGCCATCAGTGAGACAGATTACGAGCAGTACTTC. Translating gives CAISETDYEQYF.